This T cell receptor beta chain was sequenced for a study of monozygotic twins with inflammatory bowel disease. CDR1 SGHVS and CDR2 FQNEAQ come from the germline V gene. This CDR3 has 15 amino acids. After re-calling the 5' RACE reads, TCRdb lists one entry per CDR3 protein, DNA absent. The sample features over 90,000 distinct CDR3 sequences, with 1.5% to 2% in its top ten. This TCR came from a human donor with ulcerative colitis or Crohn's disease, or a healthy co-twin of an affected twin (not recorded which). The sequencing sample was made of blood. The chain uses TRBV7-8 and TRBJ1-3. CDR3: CASSLKVTSGNTIYF.